This T cell receptor (beta chain) was obtained from a study of CD8 T cells in Susac syndrome. Reverse transcription used roughly 0.5 to 1 ug RNA and random hexamers. TCRdb itself ran the immunoSEQ multiplex PCR reads through MiXCR, one entry per CDR3 protein. The sample lists about 200,000 distinct CDR3 sequences, 85% to 95% occurring once. V lost 0 bases to trimming and J lost 7 bases, with 10 bases between them. The CDR3 sequence is 14 residues long. Germline V CDR1 and CDR2: LGHNA, YSLEER. This clonotype came up once. V usage is TRBV4-3 and J usage is TRBJ2-1; D remains ambiguous. The sample consisted of CD4+ T cells from PBMCs. The sequence was obtained from a human donor in good health. CDR3 region: CASSQEVEGNEQFF. Written as DNA, the CDR3 is TGCGCCAGCAGCCAAGAGGTCGAAGGGAATGAGCAGTTCTTC.